Below, 7 T cell receptor beta chains from the same sample are listed, as sequenced in a study of T-cell memory formation after mild COVID-19. TCRdb re-derived calls from the 5' RACE reads in MiXCR, one entry per CDR3 protein. The sample holds about 440,000 distinct CDR3 sequences, 20% seen once. Material: PBMCs or a T cell subset sorted from them (not recorded which). The source of these receptors is an adult woman who had mild COVID-19 (a few samples of this study predate the infection). Cell type and time point are not known.

This rearrangement joins TRBV5-6 to TRBJ2-6; D is possibly TRBD1 (5 bases). The CDR3 consists of 17 residues. Germline V CDR1 and CDR2: SGHDT, YYEEEE. V lost 0 bases to trimming and J lost 3 bases, with 13 bases between them. The CDR3 loop reads CASSLARAFRGANVLTF. The DNA of the CDR3 is TGTGCCAGCAGCTTGGCCAGGGCCTTTCGTGGGGCCAACGTCCTGACTTTC. Variable domain in full (rest from reference TRBV5-6 and TRBJ2-6): DAGVTQSPTHLIKTRGQQVTLRCSPKSGHDTVSWYQQALGQGPQFIFQYYEEEERQRGNFPDRFSGHQFPNYSSELNVNALLLGDSALYLCASSLARAFRGANVLTFGAGSRLTVL.

This clonotype was counted between two and nine times. The rearrangement uses TRBV5-1 and TRBJ1-1; TRBD1 agrees at 9 bases. The V segment lost 2 bases and the J segment 4 bases; nucleotides outside the gene matches: 3. The CDR3 extends over 14 amino acids. CDR1 is SGHRS and CDR2 is YFSETQ in the germline V gene. The CDR3 loop reads CASSFSQGATEAFF. CDR3 DNA: TGCGCCAGCAGCTTCTCACAGGGGGCCACTGAAGCTTTCTTT.

This clonotype appeared a few times. The rearrangement uses TRBV7-2 and TRBJ2-3, with D unresolved. The germline CDR1 and CDR2 sequences are SGHTA and FQGNSA. V was pared by 3 bases and J by 8 bases, with 9 bases between. This CDR3 comprises 12 residues. DNA for the CDR3: TGTGCCAGCAGCTTGCCAGAGGCTACGCAGTATTTT. As protein: CASSLPEATQYF.

This clonotype has a handful of counts. The chain recombines TRBV7-6 with TRBJ2-5, with D possibly being TRBD2 (6 bases). Trimming left V 3 bases short and J 5 bases short, with 13 bases between. The CDR3 runs to 14 residues. CDR1 and CDR2 (germline): SGHVS, FNYEAQ. The CDR3 DNA reads TGTGCCAGCAGCTTCGGCGGGGTCCGCGAGACCCAGTACTTC. Residues: CASSFGGVRETQYF.

The chain has TRBV9 and TRBJ2-3, with a tentative D call TRBD2 (5 bases). Trimming shortened V by 4 bases and J by 5 bases, and 11 bases separated the two germline ends. The germline CDR1 and CDR2 sequences are SGDLS and YYNGEE. The CDR3 extends over 13 amino acids. CDR3 bases: TGTGCCAGCAGCATGCCAAGCGGAGATACGCAGTATTTT. This sequence encodes CASSMPSGDTQYF.

V is TRBV2 and J is TRBJ2-2; 10 positions agree with TRBD1. This CDR3 has 16 residues. Germline CDR1 SNHLY, CDR2 FYNNEI. With 6 bases clipped from V and 4 bases from J, the junction kept 8 bases outside the gene matches. CDR3 sequence (DNA): TGTGCCAGCAGCCTACCGGGACAGGGGACCACCGGGGAGCTGTTTTTT. Encoded protein: CASSLPGQGTTGELFF.

This clonotype was picked up a small number of times. V usage is TRBV9 and J usage is TRBJ2-3; 10 positions agree with TRBD2. The V and J ends lost 1 base and 1 base, in that order; junction bases with no gene match: 6. Germline-derived CDR1 and CDR2 are SGDLS and YYNGEE. This CDR3 region has 17 residues. The CDR3 sequence: CASSVTTGTSGTDTQYF. The CDR3 DNA sequence: TGTGCCAGCAGCGTAACAACCGGGACTAGCGGCACAGATACGCAGTATTTT.